This T cell receptor beta chain was captured in a study of CD8 T cells in ankylosing spondylitis. The study, taken as a whole, reports: Disease-associated clonotypes exhibited CD8+ identity and were relatively infrequent in peripheral blood.

This clonotype was picked up many times. Its antigen remains unknown. A quantitative 5'-RACE method, one with molecular barcodes, was used to make TCR beta libraries. Using its own MiXCR run on the 5' RACE reads, TCRdb lists one record per CDR3 protein. Of about 340,000 distinct CDR3 sequences in the sample, roughly 14% were seen once. Trimming at V came to 4 bases and at J to 9 bases, leaving 14 bases not matched to a gene. Germline loops: CDR1 SGHRS, CDR2 YFSETQ. This CDR3 region has 16 residues. The sample was blood, either unsorted or a sorted T cell fraction (not recorded which). The chain uses TRBV5-1 and TRBJ2-1; 9 positions agree with TRBD2. This receptor was taken from a male donor with ankylosing spondylitis or in good health (not recorded which). This chain's CDR3 is CASSQPPSGMGSEQFF. The CDR3 region has the DNA TGCGCCAGCAGCCAACCTCCTAGCGGGATGGGAAGTGAGCAGTTCTTC.